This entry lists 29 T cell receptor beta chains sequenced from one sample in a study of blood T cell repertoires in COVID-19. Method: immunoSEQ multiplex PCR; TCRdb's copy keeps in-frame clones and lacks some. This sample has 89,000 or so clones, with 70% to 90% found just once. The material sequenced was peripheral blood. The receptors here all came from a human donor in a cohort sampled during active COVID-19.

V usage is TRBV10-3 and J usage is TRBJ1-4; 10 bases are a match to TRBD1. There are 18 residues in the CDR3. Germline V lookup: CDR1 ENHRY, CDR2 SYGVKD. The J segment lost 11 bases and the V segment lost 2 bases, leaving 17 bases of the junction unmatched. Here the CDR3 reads CAISEASVILGQGEKLFF. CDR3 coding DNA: TGTGCCATCAGTGAGGCGAGTGTAATTCTTGGACAGGGGGAGAAACTGTTTTTT.

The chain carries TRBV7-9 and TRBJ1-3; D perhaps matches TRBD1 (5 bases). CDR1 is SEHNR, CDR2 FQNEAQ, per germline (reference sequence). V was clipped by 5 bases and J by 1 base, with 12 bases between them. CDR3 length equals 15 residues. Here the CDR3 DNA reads TGTGCCAGCAGCCCCGTAAGGGGTTCTGGAAACACCATATATTTT. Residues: CASSPVRGSGNTIYF.

The CDR3 reads CASKEGPTGELFF. CDR3 DNA: TGTGCCAGCAAGGAGGGGCCCACCGGGGAGCTGTTTTTT. The rearrangement uses TRBV7-6 and TRBJ2-2, with D possibly being TRBD2 (6 bases). V was shortened by 7 bases and J by 4 bases, with 10 bases between the two germline ends. CDR1 is SGHVS and CDR2 is FNYEAQ in the germline V gene. This CDR3 comprises 13 residues.

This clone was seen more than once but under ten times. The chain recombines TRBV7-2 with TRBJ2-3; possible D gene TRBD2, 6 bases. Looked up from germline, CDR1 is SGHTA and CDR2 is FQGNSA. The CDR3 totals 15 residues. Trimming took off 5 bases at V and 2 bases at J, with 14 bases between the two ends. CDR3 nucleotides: TGTGCCAGCAGCCGGGGGAGAGGGGTCACAGATACGCAGTATTTT. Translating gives CASSRGRGVTDTQYF.

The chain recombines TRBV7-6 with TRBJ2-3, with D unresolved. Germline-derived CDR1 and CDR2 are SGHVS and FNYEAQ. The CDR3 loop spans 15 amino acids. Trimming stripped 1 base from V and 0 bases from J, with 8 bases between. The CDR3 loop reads CASSLVAASTDTQYF. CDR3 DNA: TGTGCCAGCAGCTTAGTGGCCGCTAGCACAGATACGCAGTATTTT.

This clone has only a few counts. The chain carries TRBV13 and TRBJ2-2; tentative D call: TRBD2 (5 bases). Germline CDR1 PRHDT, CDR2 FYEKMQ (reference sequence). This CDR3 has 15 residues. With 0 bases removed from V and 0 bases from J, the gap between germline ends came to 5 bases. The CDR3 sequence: CASSLGGANTGELFF. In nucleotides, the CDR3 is TGTGCCAGCAGCTTAGGGGGAGCGAACACCGGGGAGCTGTTTTTT.

CDR3 sequence reads: CASSHQRDYGYTF. The DNA for the CDR3 is TGTGCCAGCAGCCACCAACGGGACTATGGCTACACCTTC. The V call is TRBV13, the J call TRBJ1-2; no clear D. V shed 5 bases and J shed 3 bases, with 10 bases lying between them. The CDR3 length is 13 residues. The germline V gene has CDR1 PRHDT and CDR2 FYEKMQ (reference sequence).

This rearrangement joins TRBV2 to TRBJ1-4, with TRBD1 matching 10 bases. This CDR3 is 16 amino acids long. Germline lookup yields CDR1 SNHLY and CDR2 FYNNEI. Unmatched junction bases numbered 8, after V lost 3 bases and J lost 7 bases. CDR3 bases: TGTGCCAGCAGTGACCCGACAGGGGGCGCAGGTGAAAAACTGTTTTTT. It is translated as CASSDPTGGAGEKLFF.

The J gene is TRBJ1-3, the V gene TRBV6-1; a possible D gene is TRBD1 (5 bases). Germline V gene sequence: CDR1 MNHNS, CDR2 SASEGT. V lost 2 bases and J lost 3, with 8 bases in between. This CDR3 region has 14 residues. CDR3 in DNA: TGTGCCAGCAGTGAACAGGGTTATGGAAACACCATATATTTT. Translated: CASSEQGYGNTIYF.

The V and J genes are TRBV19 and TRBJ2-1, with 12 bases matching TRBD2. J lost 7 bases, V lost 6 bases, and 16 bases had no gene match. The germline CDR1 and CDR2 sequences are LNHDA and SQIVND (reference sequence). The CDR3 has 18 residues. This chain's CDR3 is CASSLQGASGRVVNEQFF. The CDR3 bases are TGTGCCAGTAGCCTCCAAGGGGCTAGCGGGAGGGTAGTAAATGAGCAGTTCTTC.

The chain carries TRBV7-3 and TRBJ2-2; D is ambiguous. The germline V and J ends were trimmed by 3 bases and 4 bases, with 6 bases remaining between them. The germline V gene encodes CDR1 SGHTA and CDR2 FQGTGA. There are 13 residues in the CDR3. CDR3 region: CASSFEVTGELFF. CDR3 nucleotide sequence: TGTGCCAGCAGCTTTGAGGTCACCGGGGAGCTGTTTTTT.

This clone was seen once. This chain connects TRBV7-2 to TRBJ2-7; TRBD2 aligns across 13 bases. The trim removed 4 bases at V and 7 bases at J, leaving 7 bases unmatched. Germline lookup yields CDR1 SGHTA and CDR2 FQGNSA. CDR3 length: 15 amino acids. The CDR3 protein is CASSSTSGGAVEQYF. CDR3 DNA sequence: TGTGCCAGCAGCTCAACTAGCGGGGGGGCGGTGGAGCAGTACTTC.

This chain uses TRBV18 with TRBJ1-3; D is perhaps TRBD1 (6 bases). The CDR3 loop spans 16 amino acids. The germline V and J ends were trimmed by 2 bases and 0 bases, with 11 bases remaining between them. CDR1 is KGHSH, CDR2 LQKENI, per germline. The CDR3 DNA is TGTGCCAGCTCACCAGCGACAGGTTACTCTGGAAACACCATATATTTT. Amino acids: CASSPATGYSGNTIYF.

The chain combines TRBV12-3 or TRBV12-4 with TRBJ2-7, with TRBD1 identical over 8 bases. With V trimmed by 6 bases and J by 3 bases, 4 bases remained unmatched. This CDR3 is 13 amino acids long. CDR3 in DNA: TGTGCCAGCAGCGACAGGGGAGTCTACGAGCAGTACTTC. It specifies CASSDRGVYEQYF.

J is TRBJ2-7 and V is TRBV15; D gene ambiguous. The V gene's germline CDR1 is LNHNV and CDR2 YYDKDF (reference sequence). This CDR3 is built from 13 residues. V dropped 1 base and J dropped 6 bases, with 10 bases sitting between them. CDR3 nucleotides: TGTGCCACCAGCAGAGGCGGTCAGATCGAGCAGTACTTC. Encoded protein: CATSRGGQIEQYF.

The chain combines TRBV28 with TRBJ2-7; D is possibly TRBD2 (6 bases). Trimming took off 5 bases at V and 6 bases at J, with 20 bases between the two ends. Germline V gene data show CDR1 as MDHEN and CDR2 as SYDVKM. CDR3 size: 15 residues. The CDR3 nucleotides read TGTGCCAGCAGTCCAATAGCGGACCAGGCGACCGAGCAGTACTTC. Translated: CASSPIADQATEQYF.

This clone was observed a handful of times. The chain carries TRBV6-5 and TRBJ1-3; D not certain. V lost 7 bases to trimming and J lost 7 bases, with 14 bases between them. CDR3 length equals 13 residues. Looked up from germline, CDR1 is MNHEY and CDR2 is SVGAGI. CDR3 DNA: TGTGCCAGCACCTCAAGATCGGGGAACACCATATATTTT. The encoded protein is CASTSRSGNTIYF.

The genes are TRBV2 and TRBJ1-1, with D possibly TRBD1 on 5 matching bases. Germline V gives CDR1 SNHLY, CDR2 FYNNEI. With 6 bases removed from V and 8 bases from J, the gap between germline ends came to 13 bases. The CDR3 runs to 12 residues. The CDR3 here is CASSRGTAEAFF. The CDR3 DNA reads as TGTGCCAGCAGCCGAGGGACTGCAGAAGCTTTCTTT.

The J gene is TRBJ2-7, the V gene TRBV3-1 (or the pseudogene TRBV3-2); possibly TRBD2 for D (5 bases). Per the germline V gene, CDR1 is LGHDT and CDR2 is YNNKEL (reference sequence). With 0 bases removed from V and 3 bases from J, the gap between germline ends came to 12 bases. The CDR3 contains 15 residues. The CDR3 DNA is TGTGCCAGCAGCCAAGAAGACGGGATGGGCTACGAGCAGTACTTC. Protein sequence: CASSQEDGMGYEQYF.

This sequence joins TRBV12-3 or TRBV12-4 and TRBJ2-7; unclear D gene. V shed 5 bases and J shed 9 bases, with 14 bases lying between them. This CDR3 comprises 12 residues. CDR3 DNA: TGTGCCAGCAGTCCCCCCGGTATTGGGCAGTACTTC. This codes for CASSPPGIGQYF.

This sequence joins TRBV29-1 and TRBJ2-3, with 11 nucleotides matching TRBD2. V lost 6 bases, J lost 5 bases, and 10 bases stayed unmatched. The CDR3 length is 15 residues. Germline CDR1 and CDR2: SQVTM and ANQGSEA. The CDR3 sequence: CSVPNSGGAVDTQYF. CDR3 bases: TGCAGCGTCCCAAATAGCGGGGGGGCGGTAGATACGCAGTATTTT.

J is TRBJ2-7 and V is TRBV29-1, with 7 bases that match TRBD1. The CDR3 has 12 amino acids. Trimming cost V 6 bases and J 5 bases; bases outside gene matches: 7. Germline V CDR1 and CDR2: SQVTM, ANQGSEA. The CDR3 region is CSVVKDRDEQYF. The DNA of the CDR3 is TGCAGCGTCGTTAAAGACAGGGACGAGCAGTACTTC.

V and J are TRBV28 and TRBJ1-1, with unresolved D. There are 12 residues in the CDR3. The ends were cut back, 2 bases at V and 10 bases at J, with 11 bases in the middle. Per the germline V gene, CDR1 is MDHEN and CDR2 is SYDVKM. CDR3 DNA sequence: TGTGCCAGCAGTTTAAGGACGGGGAGAGCTTTCTTT. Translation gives CASSLRTGRAFF. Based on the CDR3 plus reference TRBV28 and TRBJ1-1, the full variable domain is DVKVTQSSRYLVKRTGEKVFLECVQDMDHENMFWYRQDPGLGLRLIYFSYDVKMKEKGDIPEGYSVSREKKERFSLILESASTNQTSMYLCASSLRTGRAFFGQGTRLTVV.

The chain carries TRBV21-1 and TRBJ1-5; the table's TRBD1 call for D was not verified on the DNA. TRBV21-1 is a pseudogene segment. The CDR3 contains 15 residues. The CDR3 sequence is CASSKTGDSNQPQHF. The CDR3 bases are TGTGCCAGCAGCAAGACAGGGGATAGCAATCAGCCCCAGCATTTT.

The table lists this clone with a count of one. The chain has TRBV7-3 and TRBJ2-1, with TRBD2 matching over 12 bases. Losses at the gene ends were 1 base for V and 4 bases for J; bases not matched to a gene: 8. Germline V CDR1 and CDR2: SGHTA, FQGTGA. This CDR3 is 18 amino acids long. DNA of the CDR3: TGTGCCAGCAGCTTAAATCCCCGGACTAGCGGGAAGTACAATGAGCAGTTCTTC. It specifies CASSLNPRTSGKYNEQFF.

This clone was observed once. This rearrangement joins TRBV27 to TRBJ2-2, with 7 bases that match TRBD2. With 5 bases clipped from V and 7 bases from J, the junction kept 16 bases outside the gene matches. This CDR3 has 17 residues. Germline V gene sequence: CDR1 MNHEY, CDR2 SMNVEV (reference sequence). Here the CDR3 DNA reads TGTGCCAGCAGTCCCCGCTCGACTAGCCGGGGTGTCGGGGAGCTGTTTTTT. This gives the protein CASSPRSTSRGVGELFF.

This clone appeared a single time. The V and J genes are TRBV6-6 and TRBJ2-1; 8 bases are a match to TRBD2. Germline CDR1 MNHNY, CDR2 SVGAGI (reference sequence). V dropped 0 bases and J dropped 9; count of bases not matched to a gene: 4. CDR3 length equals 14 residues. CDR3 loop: CASSYSGLGVEQFF. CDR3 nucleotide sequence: TGTGCCAGCAGTTACTCGGGACTAGGGGTTGAGCAGTTCTTC.

The CDR3 loop reads CASSPTPSGNTIYF. CDR3 nucleotide sequence: TGTGCCAGCAGCCCTACCCCATCTGGAAACACCATATATTTT. V usage is TRBV11-3 and J usage is TRBJ1-3; D is unresolved. The V gene lost 5 bases and the J gene lost 1 base, with 9 bases spanning the gap. This CDR3 spans 14 amino acids. CDR1 SGHNT and CDR2 YENEEA come from the germline V gene.

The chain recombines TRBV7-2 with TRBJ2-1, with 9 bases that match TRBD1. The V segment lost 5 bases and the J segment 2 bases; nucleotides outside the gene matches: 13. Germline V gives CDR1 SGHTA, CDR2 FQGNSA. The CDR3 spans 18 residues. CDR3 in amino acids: CASSASGTGFSTYNEQFF. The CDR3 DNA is TGTGCCAGCAGCGCTTCCGGGACAGGGTTTTCCACCTACAATGAGCAGTTCTTC.